Each of the 21 T cell receptor beta chains below was sequenced from the same sample in a study of T cells in tuberculosis. Using immunoSEQ multiplex PCR, the repertoire was profiled, and TCRdb retains in-frame clones only, with some absent. The data show around 33,000 clones, with around 93% seen just once and around 7.7% held by the top ten. The sample was PBMCs. The receptor source for this set is a donor under 30 with latent tuberculosis or without tuberculosis infection. Some clones in this sample may be carry-over from other donors' samples.

The chain carries TRBV13 and TRBJ2-5; D may be TRBD1 (6 bases). Germline loops: CDR1 PRHDT, CDR2 FYEKMQ (reference sequence). The V end was cut by 6 bases, the J end by 3 bases, with 14 bases between. The CDR3 runs to 14 residues. The CDR3 region is CASSLRAGEETQYF. CDR3 nucleotide sequence: TGTGCCAGCAGTCTTCGAGCAGGGGAAGAGACCCAGTACTTC.

J is TRBJ2-5 and V is TRBV15, with D perhaps TRBD2 (6 bases). The CDR3 extends over 16 amino acids. Trimming pared 0 bases from V and 7 bases from J, leaving 18 bases between. The germline CDR1 and CDR2 sequences are LNHNV and YYDKDF (reference sequence). The CDR3 protein is CATSRDLFSGTRTQYF. DNA for the CDR3: TGTGCCACCAGCAGAGATCTGTTTTCTGGGACTCGGACCCAGTACTTC. The variable domain in full, completed from reference TRBV15 and TRBJ2-5, reads DAMVIQNPRYQVTQFGKPVTLSCSQTLNHNVMYWYQQKSSQAPKLLFHYYDKDFNNEADTPDNFQSRRPNTSFCFLDIRSPGLGDTAMYLCATSRDLFSGTRTQYFGPGTRLLVL.

V gene TRBV28 combines with J gene TRBJ2-4; no firm D call. Germline V gene sequence: CDR1 MDHEN, CDR2 SYDVKM. The CDR3 runs to 14 residues. Trimming pared 3 bases from V and 6 bases from J, leaving 12 bases between. The CDR3 region is CASSFTIAGNIQYF. CDR3 DNA: TGTGCCAGCAGTTTTACGATAGCCGGAAACATTCAGTACTTC.

The chain employs TRBV11-2 and TRBJ1-1; D is perhaps TRBD1 (5 bases). Germline CDR1 SGHAT, CDR2 FQNNGV. The CDR3 is 13 residues long. Trimming took 8 bases from V and 2 from J, leaving 12 bases between them. CDR3: CASFLDTNTEAFF. The CDR3 coding sequence is TGTGCCAGCTTCCTGGACACAAACACTGAAGCTTTCTTT. Variable domain in full (rest from reference TRBV11-2 and TRBJ1-1): EAGVAQSPRYKIIEKRQSVAFWCNPISGHATLYWYQQILGQGPKLLIQFQNNGVVDDSQLPKDRFSAERLKGVDSTLKIQPAKLEDSAVYLCASFLDTNTEAFFGQGTRLTVV.

The chain has TRBV2 and TRBJ2-1, with D possibly TRBD1 on 6 matching bases. The CDR3 loop spans 13 amino acids. With 4 bases removed from V and 7 bases from J, the gap between germline ends came to 11 bases. Germline lookup yields CDR1 SNHLY and CDR2 FYNNEI. The CDR3 region is CASSADSSNEQFF. The CDR3 DNA sequence: TGTGCCAGCAGTGCGGACAGTTCTAATGAGCAGTTCTTC.

The chain recombines TRBV10-3 with TRBJ2-2; a possible D gene is TRBD2 (7 bases). This CDR3 spans 18 amino acids. Deletions cut 0 bases from V and 1 base from J, with 15 bases between. CDR1 is ENHRY and CDR2 is SYGVKD in the germline V gene. DNA of the CDR3: TGTGCCATCAGTGAGTCCAATACCGGGGGGCAGAACACCGGGGAGCTGTTTTTT. It is translated as CAISESNTGGQNTGELFF.

V gene TRBV5-1 combines with J gene TRBJ2-4, with 15 bases identical to TRBD2. The CDR3 sequence is 16 residues long. Trimming removed 4 bases from V and 9 bases from J; junction bases left unmatched: 8. Germline CDR1 is SGHRS and CDR2 is YFSETQ. The CDR3 bases are TGCGCCAGCAGCCCGGGACTAGCGGGAGGCCAAAGCATTCAGTACTTC. As protein: CASSPGLAGGQSIQYF.

The chain carries TRBV6-6 and TRBJ1-2; no clear D gene. CDR3 length: 13 residues. Trimming took 2 bases from V and 4 from J, leaving 8 bases between them. From germline, CDR1 is MNHNY and CDR2 SVGAGI (reference sequence). This CDR3 is CASSYGRSYGYTF. For the CDR3, the DNA is TGTGCCAGCAGTTACGGCAGAAGCTATGGCTACACCTTC.

The rearrangement links TRBV30 to TRBJ1-3; D is unclear. Trimming removed 2 bases at V and 0 bases at J, with 8 bases between. Germline CDR1 GTSNPN, CDR2 SVGIG (reference sequence). The CDR3 has 14 amino acids. Written as DNA, the CDR3 is TGTGCCTGGAGTCCCCCCTACTCTGGAAACACCATATATTTT. Translating it yields CAWSPPYSGNTIYF.

This chain links TRBV9 with TRBJ1-4; 10 nucleotides align to TRBD1. CDR1 is SGDLS and CDR2 is YYNGEE in the germline V gene. Trimming took 0 bases from V and 7 from J; bases not matched to a gene: 3. The CDR3 spans 15 residues. The CDR3 nucleotides are TGTGCCAGCAGCGTAGAGGGACAGGGGACTGAAAAACTGTTTTTT. This encodes CASSVEGQGTEKLFF.

V is TRBV5-6 and J is TRBJ2-3; 10 nucleotides line up with TRBD1. The ends lost 3 bases at V and 6 bases at J; junction bases unmatched: 10. Germline V gene lookup returns CDR1 SGHDT and CDR2 YYEEEE. The CDR3 extends over 16 amino acids. CDR3: CASSWHGTGDGDTQYF. CDR3 nucleotides: TGTGCCAGCAGCTGGCACGGGACAGGGGACGGGGATACGCAGTATTTT.

V usage is TRBV18 and J usage is TRBJ2-7; the match to TRBD2 covers 9 bases. V trimming: 2 bases; J trimming: 2 bases; junction bases outside the gene matches: 4. This CDR3 spans 15 amino acids. Germline CDR1 is KGHSH and CDR2 is LQKENI. The CDR3 sequence: CASSPTSSGAYEQYF. The CDR3 DNA follows: TGTGCCAGCTCACCAACCTCTAGCGGGGCCTACGAGCAGTACTTC.

The CDR3 region is CASSATGVGLGYGYTF. DNA of the CDR3: TGTGCCAGCAGCGCGACAGGGGTTGGATTGGGCTATGGCTACACCTTC. This sequence joins TRBV11-2 and TRBJ1-2; 8 bases agree with TRBD1. This CDR3 comprises 16 residues. With V trimmed by 5 bases and J by 4 bases, 12 bases remained unmatched. CDR1 and CDR2 (germline): SGHAT, FQNNGV. The full variable domain, completed using reference TRBV11-2 and TRBJ1-2, is EAGVAQSPRYKIIEKRQSVAFWCNPISGHATLYWYQQILGQGPKLLIQFQNNGVVDDSQLPKDRFSAERLKGVDSTLKIQPAKLEDSAVYLCASSATGVGLGYGYTFGSGTRLTVV.

The chain recombines TRBV11-2 with TRBJ2-3; D is possibly TRBD2 (6 bases). CDR1 is SGHAT, CDR2 FQNNGV, per germline. The ends were cut back, 8 bases at V and 3 bases at J, with 15 bases in the middle. The CDR3 sequence is 14 residues long. The CDR3 protein is CASLFSGQTDTQYF. The CDR3 DNA reads as TGTGCCAGCCTCTTCAGCGGGCAGACAGATACGCAGTATTTT.

V and J are TRBV6-6 and TRBJ2-7; D might be TRBD2 (5 bases). The length of the CDR3 is 16 residues. Germline CDR1 is MNHNY and CDR2 is SVGAGI (reference sequence). Trimming left V 9 bases short and J 6 bases short, with 27 bases between. CDR3 nucleotide sequence: TGTGCCAGTACGACCGGGGTCCCCACGGAGTCTCGCGAGCAGTACTTC. Protein product: CASTTGVPTESREQYF.

The CDR3 DNA follows: TGTGCTTATAAGTGGGGGGGAAACACTGAAGCTTTCTTT. It yields the protein CAYKWGGNTEAFF. The rearrangement uses TRBV19 and TRBJ1-1; possibly TRBD1 for D (5 bases). In germline, CDR1 is LNHDA, CDR2 SQIVND (reference sequence). This CDR3 contains 13 residues.

This chain joins TRBV5-8 and TRBJ2-1; 15 bases line up with TRBD2. This CDR3 contains 17 residues. V dropped 4 bases and J dropped 8; count of bases not matched to a gene: 10. From germline, CDR1 is SGHTS and CDR2 YDEGEE. The DNA for the CDR3 is TGTGCCAGCAGCCTAGGGACTAGCGGGGGGTTGTTCGATGAGCAGTTCTTC. It specifies CASSLGTSGGLFDEQFF.

This chain joins TRBV20-1 and TRBJ1-1; D is perhaps TRBD1 (6 bases). This CDR3 has 11 residues. With 3 bases removed from V and 5 bases from J, the gap between germline ends came to 7 bases. CDR1 and CDR2 from the germline V gene are DFQATT and SNEGSKA (reference sequence). The CDR3, as DNA: TGCAGTGCTAGTCAGGGGACTGAAGCTTTCTTT. Encoded protein: CSASQGTEAFF.

V usage is TRBV5-4 and J usage is TRBJ2-1; 7 nucleotides line up with TRBD1. Trimming took 1 base from V and 9 from J; bases not matched to a gene: 4. The CDR3 is 13 amino acids. Germline CDR1 and CDR2: SGHNT and YYREEE (reference sequence). In nucleotides, the CDR3 is TGTGCCAGCAGCTTGCTAGGGGGCAGTGAGCAGTTCTTC. Its protein is CASSLLGGSEQFF.

A few counts support this clone. The chain recombines TRBV2 with TRBJ2-3; weak D call: TRBD2 (6 bases). Trimming stripped 4 bases from V and 7 bases from J, with 15 bases between. This CDR3 spans 14 amino acids. Germline V CDR1 and CDR2: SNHLY, FYNNEI. The CDR3 is CASSGGTSRNTQYF. The CDR3 DNA is TGTGCCAGCAGTGGGGGGACTTCGCGGAATACGCAGTATTTT.

A single count supports this clone. The V and J genes are TRBV2 and TRBJ2-3; possible D gene TRBD2, 5 bases. The CDR3 covers 14 residues. Trimming shortened V by 7 bases and J by 0 bases, and 11 bases separated the two germline ends. The germline V gene has CDR1 SNHLY and CDR2 FYNNEI. In DNA form, the CDR3 reads TGTGCCAGCACGGGAACCTTAAGCACAGATACGCAGTATTTT. As protein: CASTGTLSTDTQYF.